A selection of T cell receptor beta chains follows, all from one sample in a study of T-cell memory formation after mild COVID-19. Using its own MiXCR run on the 5' RACE reads, TCRdb lists one record per CDR3 protein. This sample yields 11,000 to 15,000 distinct CDR3 sequences, of which approximately 19% are seen a single time; 45% to 50% belongs to the top ten. The specimen was PBMCs or a T cell subset sorted from them (not recorded which). The receptors were sampled from an adult woman who had mild COVID-19 (a few samples of this study predate the infection). Cell type and time point are not known. Each CDR3 is given with its conserved first and last residue. Each record gives: CDR3 length, J gene, V gene, CDR3 protein.

>13|TRBJ1-5|TRBV19
CASRVQENQPQHF
>15|TRBJ2-1|TRBV7-2
CASSPTAGQGNEQFF
>16|TRBJ1-1|TRBV30
CAWRGGLTLIFTEAFF
>13|TRBJ2-1|TRBV10-3
CASASGSYNEQFF
>13|TRBJ2-7|TRBV2
CASSGQGGYEQYF
>14|TRBJ2-7|TRBV5-4
CASSSDRGRYEQYF
>14|TRBJ1-5|TRBV27
CASSSEGSNQPQHF
>13|TRBJ1-2|TRBV12-3/TRBV12-4
CASSLVQNYGYTF
>11|TRBJ2-3|TRBV7-2
CASSWVDTQYF
>15|TRBJ1-5|TRBV19
CASSIDLPGWQPQHF
>16|TRBJ2-7|TRBV13
CASSSIAGGSSYEQYF
>16|TRBJ1-3|TRBV4-3
CASSQGSGISGNTIYF